This T cell receptor beta chain came from a study of blood T cells in healthy people across ages. Findings and caveats of the study: Strongly correlated with naive T cell percentage was TCR beta diversity.

This clonotype has at least ten counts. Its target is not known. Donation came from healthy Caucasian individuals in Russia who were aged roughly 6 to 95. Per germline, CDR1 ENHRY and CDR2 SYGVKD. V lost 3 bases to trimming and J lost 5 bases, with 10 bases between them. This CDR3 contains 13 residues. Combining a sample-barcoded 5' primer with a J-beta primer mix, a second PCR ran for 7 to 11 cycles. Carrying 12 random nucleotides, a template-switch adaptor labeled each individual cDNA molecule. TCRdb ran MiXCR on the 5' RACE reads and lists one entry per CDR3 protein. The sample includes about 930,000 distinct CDR3 sequences, about 28% of them seen just once. This sample was also put to use in a study of T cells of mothers and their children. This second report adds: Every mother supplied over 9.5 million TCR beta CDR3 reads and every child approximately 2.8 million.

The rearrangement links TRBV10-3 to TRBJ2-5; a weak D match, TRBD1 (5 bases). Sequences were obtained from blood. This TCR was sampled from a woman aged 35 to 49 in good health. For the CDR3, the DNA is TGTGCCATCAGTGAATCAGGGATGGAGACCCAGTACTTC. Translation: CAISESGMETQYF.